The clone carrying this T cell receptor (beta chain) has only a few counts. CDR3 size: 17 residues. Trimming pared 0 bases from V and 3 bases from J, leaving 15 bases between. CDR1 is MNHNY and CDR2 is SVGAGI in the germline V gene (reference sequence). TCRdb re-called the RT-PCR reads with MiXCR, one entry per CDR3 protein. Of about 700,000 distinct CDR3 sequences listed, 13% to 15% are singletons. The J gene is TRBJ1-5, the V gene TRBV6-6, with D perhaps matching TRBD1 (5 bases). This TCR derives from a female donor in good health, serving as a healthy control. Sequences were obtained from memory CD4+ T cells from blood. In DNA form, the CDR3 reads TGTGCCAGCAGTTACTCCCAGGGATTTGAGGACAATCAGCCCCAGCATTTT. It is translated as CASSYSQGFEDNQPQHF.